This T cell receptor beta chain was sequenced during a study of response to subunit inactivated influenza vaccine. V was shortened by 6 bases and J by 1 base, with 12 bases between the two germline ends. The CDR3 extends over 14 amino acids. The V gene's germline CDR1 is MNHEY and CDR2 SVGAGI. TCRdb reprocessed the RT-PCR reads via MiXCR and lists one record per CDR3 protein. The sample records approximately 300,000 distinct CDR3 sequences, approximately 21% being singletons. The chain is built from TRBV6-5 and TRBJ1-1; D is ambiguous. This receptor was identified in a man between 50 and 70 years old who received an inactivated influenza vaccine. Sequenced here: PBMCs from blood, sampled approximately 20 months after vaccination. Here the CDR3 DNA reads TGTGCCAGCAGCTTAACAGAGGCGAACACTGAAGCTTTCTTT. This translates into CASSLTEANTEAFF.